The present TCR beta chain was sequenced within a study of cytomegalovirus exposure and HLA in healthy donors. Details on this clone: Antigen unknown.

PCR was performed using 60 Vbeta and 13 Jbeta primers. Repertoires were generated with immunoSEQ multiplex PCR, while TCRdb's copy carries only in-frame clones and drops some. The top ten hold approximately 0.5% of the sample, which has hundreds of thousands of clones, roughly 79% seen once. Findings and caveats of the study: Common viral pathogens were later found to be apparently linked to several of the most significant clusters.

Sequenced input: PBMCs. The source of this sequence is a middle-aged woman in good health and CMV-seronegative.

The CDR3 protein is CASSPQGLGEHGYTF. CDR3 sequence (DNA): TGTGCCAGCAGTCCACAGGGCTTGGGGGAGCATGGCTACACCTTC. The chain combines TRBV28 with TRBJ1-2; a weak D match, TRBD1 (6 bases). Trimming removed 5 bases at V and 6 bases at J, with 19 bases between. This CDR3 is built from 15 residues. In germline, CDR1 is MDHEN, CDR2 SYDVKM.